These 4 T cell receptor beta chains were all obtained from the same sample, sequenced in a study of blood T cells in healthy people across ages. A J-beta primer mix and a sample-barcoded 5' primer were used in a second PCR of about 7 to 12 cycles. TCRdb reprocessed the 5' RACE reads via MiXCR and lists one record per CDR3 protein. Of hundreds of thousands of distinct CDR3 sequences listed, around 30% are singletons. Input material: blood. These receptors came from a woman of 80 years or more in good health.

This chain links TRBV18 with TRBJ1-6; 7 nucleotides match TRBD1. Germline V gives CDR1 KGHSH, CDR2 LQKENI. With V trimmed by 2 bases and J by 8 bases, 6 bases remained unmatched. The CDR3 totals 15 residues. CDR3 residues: CASSPTQGSDSPLHF. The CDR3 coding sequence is TGTGCCAGCTCACCAACACAGGGGTCAGATTCACCCCTCCACTTT.

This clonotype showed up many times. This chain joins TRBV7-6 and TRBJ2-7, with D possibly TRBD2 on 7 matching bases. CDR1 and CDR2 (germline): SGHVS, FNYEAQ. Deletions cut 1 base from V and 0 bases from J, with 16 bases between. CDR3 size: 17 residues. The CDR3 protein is CASSLVVRGGTSYEQYF. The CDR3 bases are TGTGCCAGCAGCTTAGTCGTCCGCGGGGGCACCTCCTACGAGCAGTACTTC.

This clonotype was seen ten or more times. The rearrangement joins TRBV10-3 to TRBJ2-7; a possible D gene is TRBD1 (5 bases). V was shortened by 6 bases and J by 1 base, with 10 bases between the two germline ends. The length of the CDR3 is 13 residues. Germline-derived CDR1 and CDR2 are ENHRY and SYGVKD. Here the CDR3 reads CAIRSTASYEQYF. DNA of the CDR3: TGTGCCATCAGGTCGACAGCGTCCTACGAGCAGTACTTC.

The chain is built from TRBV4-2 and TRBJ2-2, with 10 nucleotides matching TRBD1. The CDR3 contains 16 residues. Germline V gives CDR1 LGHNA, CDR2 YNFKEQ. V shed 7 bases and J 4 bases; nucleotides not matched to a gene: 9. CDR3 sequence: CASTRGTGDSTGELFF. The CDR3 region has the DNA TGTGCCAGCACCAGGGGGACAGGGGACTCCACCGGGGAGCTGTTTTTT.